The sequence of this T cell receptor (beta chain) was determined in a study of CD8+ T cells in alopecia areata. Whole-study results and caveats: An increase in clonality over normal scalp was evident in lesional scalp, especially alopecia totalis/universalis.

The study team obtained lesional scalp punch biopsies and peripheral blood from alopecia areata patients. Comments on this clone: Its specificity is not known.

Trimming removed 4 bases at V and 0 bases at J, with 12 bases between. The germline gives CDR1 SGHDN, CDR2 FVKESK. This CDR3 contains 15 residues. It was cDNA, reverse transcribed from extracted RNA, that served as the sequencing template. TCRdb's copy holds only in-frame clones and misses some; the assay was immunoSEQ multiplex PCR. The profile covers fewer than 200,000 clones, with approximately 59% appearing a single time and about 15% taken by the ten largest. The receptor was isolated from a human donor with alopecia areata. The V call is TRBV14, the J call TRBJ1-1; a possible D gene is TRBD1 (5 bases). The sequencing here drew on CD4+ T cells sorted from blood, taken at week 0. The CDR3 bases are TGTGCCAGCAGCCCCTGGGGGAATTTGAACACTGAAGCTTTCTTT. Protein sequence: CASSPWGNLNTEAFF.